This T cell receptor beta chain was recorded in a study of T cell changes during pregnancy in multiple sclerosis. With 7 bases removed from V and 8 bases from J, the gap between germline ends came to 25 bases. Germline CDR1 SGHRS, CDR2 YFSETQ. CDR3 length: 15 amino acids. Only in-frame clones appear in the TCRdb table, and some are missing; sequencing was by immunoSEQ multiplex PCR. The sample shows some 80,000 clones, 90% to 95% of them seen only once. The starting material was peripheral blood, obtained before pregnancy. The genes are TRBV5-1 and TRBJ2-7, with D perhaps matching TRBD1 (5 bases). This TCR was sampled from a female donor with multiple sclerosis, enrolled in a pregnancy study. For the CDR3, the DNA is TGCGCCAGCCGCAGAACAGGTCAGCGCCTAGGCCAGCAGTACTTC. The encoded protein is CASRRTGQRLGQQYF.